This TCR beta chain was documented in a study of CD8+ T cells in alopecia areata. Looking at the study overall: It was oral tofacitinib, at 5 to 10 mg twice daily, that treated patients received.

CDR3 length: 12 residues. The germline gives CDR1 SGHRS, CDR2 YFSETQ. Trimming took 7 bases from V and 8 from J; bases not matched to a gene: 7. Findings of the study overall: Possibly as an HLA-related effect, TCR sharing across patients appeared less clear than in mice. Scalp sequencing also captures normal skin's resident alphabeta T cells. Tofacitinib significantly decreased scalp clonality and expanded CD8+ clones among top 100.

cDNA serving as the sequencing template came from extracted, reverse transcribed RNA. Assay used: immunoSEQ multiplex PCR; TCRdb lists only in-frame clones, some missing. Of about 190,000 clones listed, 58% are singletons. A note on this clone: Its specificity is unknown.

Regarding treatment: oral pan-JAK inhibitor, 5-10 mg twice daily. This chain uses TRBV5-1 with TRBJ1-2, with 8 nucleotides matching TRBD1. The receptor comes from a human donor with alopecia areata. Source: CD8+ T cells sorted from blood, taken at week 24, from a patient treated with tofacitinib. CDR3 DNA sequence: TGCGCCAGCGCCGGGACAGGTGGGGGCTACACCTTC. This gives the protein CASAGTGGGYTF.